Detailed here is one TCR beta chain. The antigen is not known. It was with a sample-barcoded 5' primer and a J-beta primer mix that a second PCR of roughly 7 to 12 cycles was run. Each cDNA molecule carried a tag from a template-switch adaptor that contained 12 random nucleotides. MiXCR was run by TCRdb on the 5' RACE reads, yielding one entry per CDR3 protein. The sample contains about 640,000 distinct CDR3 sequences, approximately 59% of which appear only once. This record belongs to a study of blood T cells in healthy people across ages. Trimming removed 7 bases from V and 2 bases from J, with 20 bases in between. The germline CDR1 and CDR2 sequences are SNHLY and FYNNEI. The CDR3 has 16 amino acids. General observations from the study: For the donors, CMV status was unknown and possibly confounded expanded clonotype changes.

The chain carries TRBV2 and TRBJ2-5; unclear D gene. Sequenced sample: blood. This TCR was recovered from a man aged 55-75 years in good health. The CDR3 DNA sequence: TGTGCCAGCACCTCGGAAGGCCCCAGGATTCAAGAGACCCAGTACTTC. Its protein is CASTSEGPRIQETQYF. Based on the CDR3 plus reference TRBV2 and TRBJ2-5, the full variable domain is EPEVTQTPSHQVTQMGQEVILRCVPISNHLYFYWYRQILGQKVEFLVSFYNNEISEKSEIFDDQFSVERPDGSNFTLKIRSTKLEDSAMYFCASTSEGPRIQETQYFGPGTRLLVL.